Presented here are 27 T cell receptor beta chains from one specimen sequenced in a study of blood T cell repertoires in COVID-19. Generated by immunoSEQ multiplex PCR, the TCRdb table keeps only in-frame clones and is missing some. The table has some 140,000 clones, approximately 83% seen once. Sample: peripheral blood. Source of these receptors: an older woman with COVID-19, enrolled during active disease.

This clone was recorded many times. The chain recombines TRBV7-9 with TRBJ1-6, with D tentatively TRBD1 (6 bases). CDR1 and CDR2 (germline): SEHNR, FQNEAQ (reference sequence). The CDR3 spans 15 residues. Trimming removed 5 bases at V and 9 bases at J, with 17 bases between. CDR3 loop: CASSPETGKGSPLHF. CDR3 DNA: TGTGCCAGCAGCCCGGAGACAGGAAAGGGTTCACCCCTCCACTTT.

The chain joins TRBV18 to TRBJ1-1; TRBD1 matches at 10 bases. Germline V gene data show CDR1 as KGHSH and CDR2 as LQKENI. The junction had 9 bases not matched to a gene; V was cut back by 6 bases and J by 2 bases. The CDR3 contains 16 residues. The CDR3 DNA reads TGTGCCAGCTCCCCCGGGACAGGGGTAGGAAACACTGAAGCTTTCTTT. Translation: CASSPGTGVGNTEAFF.

V gene TRBV18 combines with J gene TRBJ1-2; 7 bases map to TRBD1. Germline CDR1 and CDR2: KGHSH and LQKENI. This CDR3 is 14 amino acids long. V shed 3 bases and J 4 bases; nucleotides not matched to a gene: 5. The CDR3, as DNA: TGTGCCAGCTCACCGTCCGGACAGGTCTATGGCTACACCTTC. This translates into CASSPSGQVYGYTF.

This chain uses TRBV5-1 with TRBJ1-5; D is unresolved. The germline gives CDR1 SGHRS, CDR2 YFSETQ. V was trimmed by 0 bases and J by 6 bases, leaving 10 bases between them. CDR3 size: 14 residues. The CDR3 reads CASSLGEGFQPQHF. The CDR3 nucleotides read TGCGCCAGCAGCTTGGGAGAGGGTTTTCAGCCCCAGCATTTT.

V and J are TRBV18 and TRBJ1-2; TRBD1 agrees at 9 bases. The V segment lost 3 bases and the J segment 2 bases; nucleotides outside the gene matches: 7. Germline V CDR1 and CDR2: KGHSH, LQKENI. The CDR3 extends over 16 amino acids. In DNA form, the CDR3 reads TGTGCCAGCTCACCCCTCTCCGGGACAGGGAACTATGGCTACACCTTC. This translates into CASSPLSGTGNYGYTF.

V gene TRBV24-1 combines with J gene TRBJ2-1; 10 nucleotides line up with TRBD2. Germline-derived CDR1 and CDR2 are KGHDR and SFDVKD. The J segment lost 5 bases and the V segment lost 9 bases, leaving 9 bases of the junction unmatched. The length of the CDR3 is 15 residues. CDR3 protein: CATGQAGGPNNEQFF. The CDR3 DNA is TGTGCCACCGGGCAAGCGGGAGGGCCCAACAATGAGCAGTTCTTC.

The gene calls are TRBV6-6 and TRBJ1-1; 8 nucleotides line up with TRBD1. This CDR3 is 15 amino acids long. Germline assignment: CDR1 MNHNY and CDR2 SVGAGI (reference sequence). V was pared by 0 bases and J by 1 base, with 1 base of the junction left unmatched. The CDR3 spells CASSYSGQGNTEAFF. CDR3 sequence (DNA): TGTGCCAGCAGTTACTCAGGACAGGGGAACACTGAAGCTTTCTTT.

This chain joins TRBV3-1 (or the pseudogene TRBV3-2) and TRBJ2-2, with a tentative D call TRBD1 (5 bases). This CDR3 is 14 amino acids long. Germline CDR1 LGHDT, CDR2 YNNKEL (reference sequence). V lost 5 bases, J lost 0 bases, and 7 bases lay in between. The CDR3 loop reads CASSSRANTGELFF. The CDR3 DNA follows: TGTGCCAGCAGCTCCAGGGCGAACACCGGGGAGCTGTTTTTT.

CDR3 coding DNA: TGCGCCAGCAGTGAGAGGCCTGGTGAGCGCTACACTGAAGCTTTCTTT. This gives the protein CASSERPGERYTEAFF. The V gene is TRBV10-1, the J gene TRBJ1-1, with unresolved D. The germline V gene has CDR1 WNHNN and CDR2 SYGVQD (reference sequence). The CDR3 runs to 16 residues. Trimming took 2 bases from V and 3 from J, leaving 16 bases between them.

This chain links TRBV7-9 with TRBJ2-1; 8 bases fit TRBD2. Trimming at V came to 4 bases and at J to 3 bases, leaving 5 bases not matched to a gene. In germline, CDR1 is SEHNR, CDR2 FQNEAQ (reference sequence). CDR3 size: 15 residues. CDR3 in DNA: TGTGCCAGCAGCTCCGGACTAGCCGTCTACAATGAGCAGTTCTTC. This gives the protein CASSSGLAVYNEQFF.

The chain joins TRBV18 to TRBJ1-5, with 8 bases matching TRBD1. CDR3 length equals 14 residues. V trimming: 3 bases; J trimming: 6 bases; junction bases outside the gene matches: 4. CDR1 is KGHSH, CDR2 LQKENI, per germline. CDR3: CASSPQGAGQPQHF. The DNA of the CDR3 is TGTGCCAGCTCACCCCAGGGGGCGGGTCAGCCCCAGCATTTT.

J is TRBJ2-5 and V is TRBV5-4, with D possibly being TRBD2 (5 bases). The V gene lost 7 bases and the J gene lost 1 base, with 14 bases spanning the gap. Germline CDR1 and CDR2: SGHNT and YYREEE (reference sequence). The CDR3 extends over 14 amino acids. CDR3 nucleotide sequence: TGTGCCAGCTTCCGGGCGGGCATCCAAGAGACCCAGTACTTC. It specifies CASFRAGIQETQYF.

CDR3 protein: CASSLRLAGAADTQYF. The CDR3 nucleotides are TGTGCCAGCAGCCTAAGACTAGCGGGGGCCGCAGATACGCAGTATTTT. This chain joins TRBV11-2 and TRBJ2-3, with 12 bases lining up with TRBD2. After removal of 5 bases from V and 4 bases from J, the junction contained 7 bases not matched to a gene. Germline CDR1 and CDR2: SGHAT and FQNNGV. The CDR3 contains 16 residues.

The rearrangement joins TRBV30 to TRBJ1-4; the match to TRBD1 covers 7 bases. J gave up 8 bases and V 3 bases, and 9 bases lay outside the gene matches. CDR1 is GTSNPN, CDR2 SVGIG, per germline (reference sequence). The CDR3 has 14 residues. DNA for the CDR3: TGTGCCTGGAGAGGGGGCCCCGGGGGAGAAAAACTGTTTTTT. This encodes CAWRGGPGGEKLFF.

This chain connects TRBV10-3 to TRBJ2-1; 9 nucleotides align to TRBD2. Germline V gene sequence: CDR1 ENHRY, CDR2 SYGVKD. The CDR3 has 14 amino acids. The junction had 3 bases not matched to a gene; V was cut back by 4 bases and J by 5 bases. As DNA, the CDR3 is TGTGCCATCAGTGCTAGCGGGAATGACAATGAGCAGTTCTTC. Translated, it gives CAISASGNDNEQFF.

The V call is TRBV3-1 (or the pseudogene TRBV3-2), the J call TRBJ1-6, with 9 bases that match TRBD1. CDR1 and CDR2 from the germline V gene are LGHDT and YNNKEL (reference sequence). The V gene end was trimmed by 3 bases and the J gene end by 6 bases; junction bases not matched to a gene: 12. The CDR3 runs 18 residues. CDR3 DNA: TGTGCCAGCAGCCAGTTCACAGGGGGCGCAACGGGTAATTCACCCCTCCACTTT. Translation: CASSQFTGGATGNSPLHF.

The chain couples TRBV29-1 to TRBJ2-1; 9 nucleotides line up with TRBD1. This CDR3 comprises 15 residues. V was pared by 4 bases and J by 7 bases, with 11 bases of the junction left unmatched. CDR1 and CDR2 (germline): SQVTM, ANQGSEA. Here the CDR3 reads CSVASKDRGGNEQFF. In DNA, the CDR3 is TGCAGCGTTGCTTCTAAGGACAGGGGAGGGAATGAGCAGTTCTTC.

The gene calls are TRBV18 and TRBJ1-6; weak D call: TRBD1 (5 bases). Germline CDR1 reads KGHSH; CDR2 reads LQKENI. The CDR3 is 13 amino acids. The V and J ends lost 2 bases and 12 bases respectively, with 11 bases between them. The CDR3 coding sequence is TGTGCCAGCTCACCAAATGACAGAATACCCCTCCACTTT. Translated, it gives CASSPNDRIPLHF.

This chain links TRBV7-2 with TRBJ2-1; D is possibly TRBD2 (6 bases). The CDR3 sequence is 17 residues long. The germline V and J ends were trimmed by 4 bases and 4 bases, with 20 bases remaining between them. Germline CDR1 and CDR2: SGHTA and FQGNSA. CDR3 protein: CASSSTSGDRFYNEQFF. DNA for the CDR3: TGTGCCAGCAGCTCGACGTCGGGGGACCGGTTTTACAATGAGCAGTTCTTC.

The chain recombines TRBV5-1 with TRBJ2-5; D is uncertain. The V gene lost 2 bases and the J gene lost 1 base, with 9 bases spanning the gap. Germline V lookup: CDR1 SGHRS, CDR2 YFSETQ. The CDR3 is 14 amino acids. The chain's CDR3 is CASSLIGPQETQYF. In nucleotides, the CDR3 is TGCGCCAGCAGCTTAATCGGTCCCCAAGAGACCCAGTACTTC. The variable domain in full, completed from reference TRBV5-1 and TRBJ2-5, reads KAGVTQTPRYLIKTRGQQVTLSCSPISGHRSVSWYQQTPGQGLQFLFEYFSETQRNKGNFPGRFSGRQFSNSRSEMNVSTLELGDSALYLCASSLIGPQETQYFGPGTRLLVL.

This clone was seen only once. The same CDR3 arises from other DNA sequences in this sample as well. The chain couples TRBV5-6 to TRBJ2-3; D is undetermined. The germline gives CDR1 SGHDT, CDR2 YYEEEE. This CDR3 is 14 amino acids long. V shed 2 bases and J shed 2 bases, with 9 bases lying between them. CDR3 sequence: CASSLDRSTDTQYF. The DNA for the CDR3 is TGTGCCAGCAGCTTAGATCGGTCCACAGATACGCAGTATTTT.

In this sample, this clone turned up once. This rearrangement joins TRBV5-1 to TRBJ2-6; D not certain. The CDR3 length is 13 residues. In germline, CDR1 is SGHRS, CDR2 YFSETQ. Trimming removed 6 bases at V and 0 bases at J, with 4 bases between. This chain's CDR3 is CASKPSGANVLTF. DNA of the CDR3: TGCGCCAGCAAGCCCTCTGGGGCCAACGTCCTGACTTTC.

A note on this clone: In the same sample, other DNA sequences code for this CDR3. The rearrangement joins TRBV6-5 to TRBJ1-1; D not certain. V was cut by 6 bases and J by 1 base, with 9 bases left in between. Germline V gene sequence: CDR1 MNHEY, CDR2 SVGAGI. The CDR3 sequence is 13 residues long. The CDR3 sequence is CASRGTGNTEAFF. Here the CDR3 DNA reads TGTGCCAGCAGGGGCACCGGGAACACTGAAGCTTTCTTT.

This clone appeared a single time. Here the CDR3 DNA reads TGCGCCAGCAGTCAATCGAGGCAGGGGCCCTACAATGAGCAGTTCTTC. Translation gives CASSQSRQGPYNEQFF. The chain carries TRBV23-1 and TRBJ2-1; D perhaps matches TRBD1 (6 bases). TRBV23-1 carries the ORF label, with uncertain function. The V gene lost 0 bases and the J gene lost 2 bases, with 11 bases spanning the gap. This CDR3 has 16 residues.

This clone has a single count. The chain recombines TRBV20-1 with TRBJ1-4; possibly TRBD1 for D (5 bases). The CDR3 is 11 amino acids. V lost 5 bases and J 8 bases, leaving 9 bases between the germline ends. In germline, CDR1 is DFQATT, CDR2 SNEGSKA (reference sequence). The CDR3 reads CSADRGEKLFF. The CDR3 DNA reads TGCAGTGCTGATAGGGGCGAAAAACTGTTTTTT.

The rearrangement links TRBV5-4 to TRBJ1-2, with 12 bases matching TRBD1. The CDR3 totals 16 residues. Losses at the gene ends were 1 base for V and 4 bases for J; bases not matched to a gene: 5. Germline loops: CDR1 SGHNT, CDR2 YYREEE (reference sequence). In DNA form, the CDR3 reads TGTGCCAGCAGCTTGAGTGGGGGACAGGGGGCCTATGGCTACACCTTC. It translates to CASSLSGGQGAYGYTF.

This rearrangement joins TRBV11-3 to TRBJ2-2, with unresolved D. The CDR3 runs 14 residues. Trimming left V 1 base short and J 1 base short, with 4 bases between. The V gene's germline CDR1 is SGHNT and CDR2 YENEEA. The CDR3 bases are TGTGCCAGCAGCTTAGGGCAGAACACCGGGGAGCTGTTTTTT. Residues: CASSLGQNTGELFF.